This T cell receptor beta chain was obtained from a study of tissue T cells after allogeneic stem cell transplantation. As to time point: mouse harvest day 7 after allogeneic transplant. Each mouse received 10^7 T-cell-depleted marrow cells plus 10^6 splenic CD5+ T cells by tail vein. Tissues came from B6→BALB/c major-mismatch GVHD mice at day 7 or 14. Using immunoSEQ multiplex PCR, the repertoire was profiled, and TCRdb retains in-frame clones only, with some absent. The table records 5,500 to 9,000 clones, about 50% of them present only once. This clone was seen a handful of times. The antigen is not known. Each gene name is a mouse one. The CDR3 extends 1 residue past the end of the read, so its final part is completed from the germline J gene. The V gene's germline CDR1 is KGHPV and CDR2 FQNQEV (reference sequence). Trimming took 2 bases from V and 3 from J; bases not matched to a gene: 0. The CDR3 covers 14 residues.

Study-level results: Which tissue TCRs were alloreactive or antigen-specific was not determined. Some clones might be persisting host cells. TCR repertoires tracked anatomic similarity, regardless of disease or transplant status.

The TCR was taken from a female BALB/c mouse given C57BL/6 T cells with graft-versus-host disease after an allogeneic hematopoietic cell transplant. Specimen: gut tissue. The V and J genes are TRBV26 and TRBJ2-1; 8 positions agree with TRBD2. This CDR3 is CASSLLGGYAEQFF. CDR3 DNA, as far as it was read: TGTGCCAGCAGTCTGCTGGGGGGCTATGCTGAGCAGTTC. The full variable domain, in which reference TRBV26 and TRBJ2-1 provide the parts outside the CDR3, is NSKVIQTPRYLVKGQGQKAKMRCIPEKGHPVVFWYQQNKNNEFKFLINFQNQEVLQQIDMTEKRFSAECPSNSPCSLEIQSSEAGDSALYLCASSLLGGYAEQFFGPGTRLTVL.